One sample yielded the 30 T cell receptor beta chains listed below, sequenced in a study of early T cells in non-severe SARS-CoV-2 infection (TCRdb year 2021). Library preparation was by 5' RACE. Instrument used: NextSeq 500. Using fastp at Q25 and MiXCR, TCRdb reprocessed the public reads and kept productive beta chains. Duplicate CDR3 protein sequences are folded into a single record with the most common DNA and genes. For this sample the table gives about 84,000 distinct CDR3 sequences, of which about 12% were detected only once. Under 3% of the sample comes from the top ten. The sample was whole blood. These receptors were taken from an adult who was a healthcare worker with PCR-confirmed SARS-CoV-2 infection or an uninfected control (not recorded which).

This clonotype was observed a few times. This chain connects TRBV7-9 to TRBJ1-5; D remains ambiguous. CDR1 and CDR2 (germline): SEHNR, FQNEAQ (reference sequence). V shed 2 bases and J shed 1 base, with 3 bases lying between them. The length of the CDR3 is 13 residues. The DNA of the CDR3 is TGTGCCAGCAGCTTAACAAGCAATCAGCCCCAGCATTTT. This gives the protein CASSLTSNQPQHF. Full variable domain (rest looked up from reference TRBV7-9 and TRBJ1-5): DTGVSQNPRHKITKRGQNVTFRCDPISEHNRLYWYRQTLGQGPEFLTYFQNEAQLEKSRLLSDRFSAERPKGSFSTLEIQRTEQGDSAMYLCASSLTSNQPQHFGDGTRLSIL.

The chain employs TRBV28 and TRBJ2-7, with D possibly matching TRBD1 (5 bases). Between the trimmed V and J ends, which lost 8 bases and 2 bases, there was a span of 13 bases. The germline V gene encodes CDR1 MDHEN and CDR2 SYDVKM. The CDR3 runs to 13 residues. This CDR3 reads CASFNRYTYEQYF. Written as DNA, the CDR3 is TGTGCCAGCTTTAACAGGTATACCTACGAGCAGTACTTC.

Ten or more counts support this clonotype. The CDR3 DNA is TGTGCCAGCAGTCCCGAACTACTTGGGACTAGCGCGGGTGAGCAGTTCTTC. Its translation is CASSPELLGTSAGEQFF. V and J are TRBV6-5 and TRBJ2-1; 10 bases line up with TRBD2. With 5 bases clipped from V and 9 bases from J, the junction kept 16 bases outside the gene matches. Germline V gene lookup returns CDR1 MNHEY and CDR2 SVGAGI. This CDR3 comprises 17 residues.

The chain combines TRBV3-1 with TRBJ1-2, with a possible D match to TRBD1 (6 bases). V was trimmed by 0 bases and J by 4 bases, leaving 9 bases between them. The length of the CDR3 is 14 residues. Germline V lookup: CDR1 LGHDT, CDR2 YNNKEL (reference sequence). CDR3 nucleotide sequence: TGTGCCAGCAGCCAAGATCCAGGGGCCTATGGCTACACCTTC. As protein: CASSQDPGAYGYTF. The variable domain in full, with the rest retrieved from reference TRBV3-1 and TRBJ1-2, is DTAVSQTPKYLVTQMGNDKSIKCEQNLGHDTMYWYKQDSKKFLKIMFSYNNKELIINETVPNRFSPKSPDKAHLNLHINSLELGDSAVYFCASSQDPGAYGYTFGSGTRLTVV.

This clonotype was observed a handful of times. The chain's CDR3 is CATRGTGVTGELFF. In nucleotides, the CDR3 is TGTGCCACCAGGGGGACAGGGGTCACCGGGGAGCTGTTTTTT. The rearrangement uses TRBV19 and TRBJ2-2, with 10 bases fitting TRBD1. J lost 4 bases, V lost 10 bases, and 6 bases had no gene match. The V gene's germline CDR1 is LNHDA and CDR2 SQIVND (reference sequence). This CDR3 has 14 amino acids.

The chain combines TRBV20-1 with TRBJ2-3; TRBD2 might be the D (6 bases). Germline CDR1 reads DFQATT; CDR2 reads SNEGSKA (reference sequence). The CDR3 contains 14 residues. With 5 bases removed from V and 0 bases from J, the gap between germline ends came to 12 bases. This CDR3 is CSALIGTSTDTQYF. The CDR3 nucleotides are TGCAGTGCTCTGATCGGGACTAGCACAGATACGCAGTATTTT.

This clonotype was counted a few times. V usage is TRBV7-6 and J usage is TRBJ2-7, with 11 bases that match TRBD1. The CDR3 has 14 amino acids. The ends lost 5 bases at V and 8 bases at J; junction bases unmatched: 8. Germline CDR1 and CDR2: SGHVS and FNYEAQ. DNA of the CDR3: TGTGCCAGCAGCCCGGGACAGGGGGAGCGCAAGCAGTACTTC. Translated, it gives CASSPGQGERKQYF.

J is TRBJ1-2 and V is TRBV7-9; 8 bases match TRBD1. This CDR3 is built from 20 residues. V trimming: 0 bases; J trimming: 0 bases; junction bases outside the gene matches: 15. Looked up from germline, CDR1 is SEHNR and CDR2 is FQNEAQ (reference sequence). The CDR3 is CASSLAHSWTGLPTNYGYTF. The CDR3 coding sequence is TGTGCCAGCAGCTTAGCGCATTCGTGGACAGGGCTACCTACTAACTATGGCTACACCTTC.

Notes on this clonotype: The junction departs from the called germline gene at one end, perhaps through a read error. This rearrangement joins TRBV5-5 to TRBJ2-5; TRBD2 is a possible D gene (6 bases). CDR1 and CDR2 (germline): SGHKS, YYEKEE (reference sequence). The CDR3 runs to 15 residues. CDR3 amino acids: CASSLAGSYQETRYF. The CDR3 region has the DNA TGTGCCAGCAGCTTGGCCGGGAGCTATCAAGAGACCCGGTACTTC.

To note about this clonotype: A single base separates this from a much larger clone, so it may be a read error. The chain links TRBV2 to TRBJ1-1; D is perhaps TRBD1 (5 bases). The CDR3 totals 16 residues. V lost 8 bases to trimming and J lost 5 bases, with 24 bases between them. Germline assignment: CDR1 SNHLY and CDR2 FYNNEI. The CDR3 loop reads CASLRDAGSDGTEAFF. CDR3 sequence (DNA): TGTGCCAGCCTTAGGGACGCGGGATCTGATGGAACTGAAGCTTTCTTT. The whole variable domain, remainder taken from reference TRBV2 and TRBJ1-1, is EPEVTQTPSHQVTQMGQEVILRCVPISNHLYFYWYRQILGQKVEFLVSFYNNEISEKSEIFDDQFSVERPDGSNFTLKIRSTKLEDSAMYFCASLRDAGSDGTEAFFGQGTRLTVV.

Ten or more counts support this clonotype. The rearrangement joins TRBV7-8 to TRBJ1-3, with D tentatively TRBD1 (5 bases). Trimming left V 5 bases short and J 0 bases short, with 17 bases between. The CDR3 is 17 amino acids. Germline loops: CDR1 SGHVS, CDR2 FQNEAQ. The CDR3 sequence: CASSRLPGPHSGNTIYF. CDR3 bases: TGTGCCAGCAGCCGCCTACCGGGACCTCACTCTGGAAACACCATATATTTT.

This clonotype has a count of ten or more. This chain uses TRBV5-1 with TRBJ2-5, with D possibly being TRBD1 or TRBD2 (5 bases each). V lost 5 bases to trimming and J lost 3 bases, with 11 bases between them. This CDR3 is 13 amino acids long. Germline CDR1 reads SGHRS; CDR2 reads YFSETQ. Here the CDR3 reads CASRRDVEETQYF. CDR3 sequence (DNA): TGCGCCAGCAGGAGGGACGTTGAAGAGACCCAGTACTTC.

Only a few counts were recorded for this clonotype. The chain carries TRBV20-1 and TRBJ2-3; the D gene is possibly TRBD2 (6 bases). Germline CDR1 is DFQATT and CDR2 is SNEGSKA (reference sequence). The CDR3 sequence is 16 residues long. Trimming removed 0 bases from V and 0 bases from J, with 13 bases in between. The CDR3 bases are TGCAGTGCTAGAGATGGAGCGGGTCTTAGCACAGATACGCAGTATTTT. It specifies CSARDGAGLSTDTQYF.

This clonotype was seen ten or more times. The chain uses TRBV20-1 and TRBJ2-1; D is perhaps TRBD1 (9 bases). Germline-derived CDR1 and CDR2 are DFQATT and SNEGSKA (reference sequence). With 5 bases removed from V and 6 bases from J, the gap between germline ends came to 17 bases. The CDR3 is 14 residues long. The CDR3 protein is CSAGGGTGINEQFF. The CDR3 DNA reads as TGCAGTGCTGGCGGGGGGACAGGGATCAATGAGCAGTTCTTC.

This clonotype appeared many times. The germline gene is not matched at one end of the junction; a read error may be the cause. The gene calls are TRBV7-7 and TRBJ2-1, with TRBD2 matching 11 bases. Per germline, CDR1 SSHAT and CDR2 FNYEAQ (reference sequence). The CDR3 consists of 13 residues. This CDR3 is CASSLLAGDEQFF. In nucleotides, the CDR3 is TGTGCTAGCAGCTTACTAGCGGGAGATGAGCAGTTCTTC.

This clonotype has at least ten counts. The V call is TRBV19, the J call TRBJ2-2, with D possibly TRBD2 on 6 matching bases. Germline V gene data show CDR1 as LNHDA and CDR2 as SQIVND (reference sequence). The CDR3 extends over 16 amino acids. V lost 3 bases to trimming and J lost 7 bases, with 18 bases between them. This CDR3 reads CASSMGTAGPIGELFF. CDR3 sequence (DNA): TGTGCCAGTAGTATGGGGACTGCGGGGCCTATCGGGGAGCTGTTTTTT. The whole variable domain, remainder taken from reference TRBV19 and TRBJ2-2, is DGGITQSPKYLFRKEGQNVTLSCEQNLNHDAMYWYRQDPGQGLRLIYYSQIVNDFQKGDIAEGYSVSREKKESFPLTVTSAQKNPTAFYLCASSMGTAGPIGELFFGEGSRLTVL.

This clonotype was counted ten times or more. This chain connects TRBV24-1 to TRBJ2-1; 13 bases are shared with TRBD2. This CDR3 has 17 residues. Germline V gene lookup returns CDR1 KGHDR and CDR2 SFDVKD. The V gene end was trimmed by 3 bases and the J gene end by 1 base; junction bases not matched to a gene: 2. DNA of the CDR3: TGTGCCACCAGTGATACGGGACTAGCGGGGTCCTACAATGAGCAGTTCTTC. It specifies CATSDTGLAGSYNEQFF.

The rearrangement joins TRBV12-3 or TRBV12-4 to TRBJ2-6; D is unclear. This CDR3 has 13 amino acids. Between the trimmed V and J ends, which lost 5 bases and 0 bases, there was a span of 2 bases. The CDR3 sequence: CASSISGANVLTF. DNA of the CDR3: TGTGCCAGCAGTATCTCTGGGGCCAACGTCCTGACTTTC.

This clonotype was seen at least ten times. The chain uses TRBV5-1 and TRBJ1-6; possibly TRBD1 for D (5 bases). This CDR3 is built from 14 residues. CDR1 is SGHRS and CDR2 is YFSETQ in the germline V gene. Trimming left V 2 bases short and J 10 bases short, with 13 bases between. The CDR3 sequence is CASSLGGQGSPLHF. The CDR3, as DNA: TGCGCCAGCAGCTTAGGAGGCCAGGGCTCACCCCTCCACTTT.

V usage is TRBV7-3 and J usage is TRBJ2-2; TRBD2 matches 10 bases. The V segment lost 4 bases and the J segment 7 bases; nucleotides outside the gene matches: 9. The CDR3 sequence is 16 residues long. Germline CDR1 is SGHTA and CDR2 is FQGTGA. The CDR3 spells CASSSQREGLYGELFF. The CDR3 region has the DNA TGTGCCAGCAGCTCCCAGCGGGAGGGACTATACGGGGAGCTGTTTTTT.

This clonotype was seen at least ten times. The chain recombines TRBV6-2 or TRBV6-3 with TRBJ2-1; D uncertain. Germline assignment: CDR1 MNHEY and CDR2 SVGEGT. Trimming shortened V by 7 bases and J by 6 bases, and 13 bases separated the two germline ends. This CDR3 region has 13 residues. The CDR3 DNA is TGTGCCAGCACTCGATCCCTAGGCAATGAGCAGTTCTTC. Translation: CASTRSLGNEQFF.

The genes are TRBV15 and TRBJ2-7, with unresolved D. The CDR3 has 14 residues. Germline CDR1 reads LNHNV; CDR2 reads YYDKDF (reference sequence). V was pared by 3 bases and J by 6 bases, with 15 bases between. The CDR3 protein is CATSRDDTLPEQYF. CDR3 DNA sequence: TGTGCCACCAGCAGGGATGACACACTACCCGAGCAGTACTTC.

This clonotype was seen ten or more times. The J gene is TRBJ1-1, the V gene TRBV10-1; D is unclear. CDR1 and CDR2 from the germline V gene are WNHNN and SYGVQD (reference sequence). Between the trimmed V and J ends, which lost 4 bases and 3 bases, there was a span of 9 bases. The CDR3 spans 13 residues. The CDR3 region has the DNA TGCGCCAGCAGTGGGCAGCGAGACACTGAAGCTTTCTTT. Translated, it gives CASSGQRDTEAFF.

CDR3 loop: CASSPPGFGANVLTF. Here the CDR3 DNA reads TGTGCCAGCAGCCCGCCAGGTTTTGGGGCCAACGTCCTGACTTTC. This chain uses TRBV11-2 with TRBJ2-6; D is ambiguous. Germline CDR1 SGHAT, CDR2 FQNNGV. This CDR3 is built from 15 residues. V was shortened by 5 bases and J by 3 bases, with 11 bases between the two germline ends.

This clonotype was picked up many times. The rearrangement uses TRBV3-1 and TRBJ2-3; 9 bases are a match to TRBD2. The V and J ends lost 0 bases and 1 base, in that order; junction bases with no gene match: 5. The CDR3 length is 17 residues. The germline V gene encodes CDR1 LGHDT and CDR2 YNNKEL (reference sequence). CDR3 DNA: TGTGCCAGCAGCCAAGAGGGTGCTAGCGGGGGCACAGATACGCAGTATTTT. This translates into CASSQEGASGGTDTQYF.

This clonotype has more than one count but fewer than ten. The V gene is TRBV28, the J gene TRBJ2-3, with D possibly matching TRBD2 (6 bases). The germline V gene encodes CDR1 MDHEN and CDR2 SYDVKM. Deletions cut 4 bases from V and 2 bases from J, with 19 bases between. The CDR3 is 17 residues long. The CDR3 bases are TGTGCCAGCAGTTCCCCTCTACCTGGGACTTCCACAGATACGCAGTATTTT. It encodes CASSSPLPGTSTDTQYF.

This clonotype has only one observation. A single base separates this from a much larger clone, so it may be a read error. The chain links TRBV2 to TRBJ2-7; D gene uncertain. Germline loops: CDR1 SNHLY, CDR2 FYNNEI. Trimming shortened V by 7 bases and J by 6 bases, and 13 bases separated the two germline ends. This CDR3 contains 12 residues. The CDR3 DNA follows: TGTGCCAGCATAGAGAGCCTCGGCGAGCAGTACTTC. It is translated as CASIESLGEQYF.

This chain links TRBV29-1 with TRBJ1-2; weak D call: TRBD1 (5 bases). The germline V gene encodes CDR1 SQVTM and CDR2 ANQGSEA. V lost 1 base, J lost 7 bases, and 10 bases lay in between. The CDR3 sequence is 12 residues long. CDR3 sequence (DNA): TGCAGCGTTGAAGGGGGACTGGGTGGCTACACCTTC. Its protein product is CSVEGGLGGYTF.

This clonotype has more than one count but fewer than ten. The rearrangement joins TRBV11-3 to TRBJ2-1, with unresolved D. This CDR3 is built from 15 residues. Trimming cost V 5 bases and J 3 bases, with 14 bases left between them. Germline CDR1 reads SGHNT; CDR2 reads YENEEA. CDR3 residues: CASSPGGESYNEQFF. The CDR3 coding sequence is TGTGCCAGCAGCCCCGGCGGTGAGAGCTACAATGAGCAGTTCTTC.

This clonotype has just a few counts. The chain carries TRBV11-1 and TRBJ1-1; tentative D call: TRBD1 (6 bases). The V gene's germline CDR1 is SGHAT and CDR2 FQDESV (reference sequence). The CDR3 consists of 12 residues. V lost 5 bases to trimming and J lost 14 bases, with 18 bases between them. The CDR3 spells CASSAWGPQQFF. The CDR3 bases are TGTGCCAGCAGCGCCTGGGGGCCGCAGCAGTTCTTT.